This TCR beta chain was sequenced during a study of shared clonotypes between healthy human individuals. Clones were sequenced by immunoSEQ multiplex PCR, and TCRdb holds only the in-frame ones, with some missing. The data contain 1,100,000 or so clones, approximately 80% of them singletons. Germline V CDR1 and CDR2: MGHRA, YSYEKL. This CDR3 contains 15 residues. The V gene lost 4 bases and the J gene lost 0 bases, with 13 bases spanning the gap. The chain uses TRBV4-1 and TRBJ2-7; D unclear. The source material was memory CD4+ T cells from PBMCs. This sample's subset: CD45RA-negative fraction. This TCR was sampled from a man aged 18 to 35 in good health. Some clones in this sample may be carry-over from other donors' samples. The CDR3 loop reads CASSRLIQSSYEQYF. As DNA, the CDR3 is TGCGCCAGCAGCCGTCTCATTCAGAGCTCCTACGAGCAGTACTTC.